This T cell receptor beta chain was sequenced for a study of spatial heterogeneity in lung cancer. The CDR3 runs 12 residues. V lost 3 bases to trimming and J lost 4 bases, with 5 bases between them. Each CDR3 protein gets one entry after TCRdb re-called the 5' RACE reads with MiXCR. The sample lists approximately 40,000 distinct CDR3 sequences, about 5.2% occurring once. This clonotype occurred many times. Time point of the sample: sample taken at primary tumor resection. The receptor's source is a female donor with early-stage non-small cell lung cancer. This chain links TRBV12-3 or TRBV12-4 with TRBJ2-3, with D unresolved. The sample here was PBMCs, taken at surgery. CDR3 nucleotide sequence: TGTGCCAGCAGTTTGATCCCAGATACGCAGTATTTT. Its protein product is CASSLIPDTQYF.